Listed below are T cell receptor beta chains from one sample, sequenced in a study of PD-L1 blockade in urothelial cancer. TCRdb keeps only in-frame clones here, not all; method: immunoSEQ multiplex PCR. The sample carries 45,000 or so clones, roughly 82% recorded once. The specimen comprised PBMCs, sampled around atezolizumab (anti-PD-L1) treatment. These receptor sequences come from an older man with urothelial cancer. The CDR3 runs from the conserved cysteine through the conserved F or W. The D gene is left open where the match is weak. Size is stated for part of the rows, as once, few or many counts, or as a class when the clone is expanded.

cdr3_aa cdr3_nt d_call clone_size j_call v_call
CASRQGETNEKLFF TGTGCCAGCAGGCAAGGGGAAACTAATGAAAAACTGTTTTTT - few TRBJ1-4 TRBV2
CASSVRQGGHTEAFF TGTGCCAGCAGCGTCCGACAGGGCGGGCACACTGAAGCTTTCTTT TRBD1 - TRBJ1-1 TRBV7-2
CASSLSGGARYEQYF TGTGCCAGCAGCCTTAGCGGGGGGGCGCGGTACGAGCAGTACTTC TRBD2 few TRBJ2-7 TRBV7-2
CASSQVGRGIGINYGYTF TGTGCCAGCAGCCAAGTGGGCAGGGGGATTGGAATTAACTATGGCTACACCTTC TRBD1 - TRBJ1-2 TRBV14
CASSVRGDPYNEQFF TGTGCCAGCAGCGTAAGGGGCGACCCCTACAATGAGCAGTTCTTC - once TRBJ2-1 TRBV9
CASSTYLGQELYEQYF TGTGCCAGCAGTACTTACTTGGGACAGGAACTCTACGAGCAGTACTTC TRBD1 - TRBJ2-7 TRBV28
CASSQDMGRTYEQYF TGTGCCAGCAGCCAAGATATGGGGAGGACCTACGAGCAGTACTTC - - TRBJ2-7 TRBV4-2
CASSSGGQTYEQYF TGTGCCAGCAGCTCGGGTGGCCAGACCTACGAGCAGTACTTC - - TRBJ2-7 TRBV5-6
CASTGTGQPLSPLHF TGTGCCAGCACTGGGACGGGACAGCCTTTATCACCCCTCCACTTT TRBD1 - TRBJ1-6 TRBV5-6
CASSSILGGEQYF TGTGCCAGCAGCTCCATCCTAGGTGGCGAGCAGTACTTC - - TRBJ2-7 TRBV7-3
CASTRKAGTGGADTQYF TGTGCCAGCACCCGAAAGGCGGGAACAGGGGGAGCAGATACGCAGTATTTT TRBD1 - TRBJ2-3 TRBV5-8
CASTTLQGITEAFF TGTGCCAGCACAACTCTACAGGGAATCACTGAAGCTTTCTTT - once TRBJ1-1 TRBV11-2
CASSRQLQSSGNTIYF TGTGCCAGCAGCCGACAGCTTCAGAGCTCTGGAAACACCATATATTTT - - TRBJ1-3 TRBV14
CASSLQVAGSNQPQHF TGTGCCAGCAGCCTCCAAGTAGCCGGGAGCAATCAGCCCCAGCATTTT - - TRBJ1-5 TRBV28
CASSRGDRGLGEQYF TGTGCCAGCAGTCGGGGGGACAGGGGGCTTGGCGAGCAGTACTTC TRBD1 - TRBJ2-7 TRBV6-5
CASSLAGAHQPQHF TGTGCCAGCAGCTTAGCAGGGGCTCATCAGCCCCAGCATTTT - - TRBJ1-5 TRBV7-9
CASSLTGAGYTF TGTGCCAGCAGCTTGACAGGCGCGGGCTACACCTTC - - TRBJ1-2 TRBV7-2
CASVFQGRPLNTEAFF TGTGCCAGCGTCTTTCAGGGGCGCCCTTTAAACACTGAAGCTTTCTTT - few TRBJ1-1 TRBV2
CASSLGRQGVTEAFF TGTGCCAGCAGCTTAGGCCGACAGGGAGTCACTGAAGCTTTCTTT TRBD1 - TRBJ1-1 TRBV7-2
CASSISTDRSDYGYTF TGTGCCAGTAGTATTAGTACGGACAGATCCGACTATGGCTACACCTTC - - TRBJ1-2 TRBV19
CASSRSTGGNTEAFF TGTGCCAGCAGTCGTTCCACAGGGGGGAACACTGAAGCTTTCTTT TRBD1 - TRBJ1-1 TRBV6-5
CASSEDSAGNPRYEQYF TGTGCCAGCAGTGAAGATTCCGCAGGGAACCCACGGTACGAGCAGTACTTC - - TRBJ2-7 TRBV6-1
CASSSAKDGHGNTIYF TGTGCCAGCAGTTCCGCTAAAGACGGACACGGAAACACCATATATTTT - - TRBJ1-3 TRBV27
CASRDRAYEQYF TGTGCCAGCCGGGACAGAGCCTACGAGCAGTACTTC TRBD1 - TRBJ2-7 TRBV2
CASSVAPPGQGTYEQYF TGTGCCAGCAGCGTAGCTCCACCGGGACAGGGGACCTACGAGCAGTACTTC TRBD1 - TRBJ2-7 TRBV9